One and the same sample provided the 15 T cell receptor beta chains below, sequenced in a study of blood T cell repertoires in COVID-19. This table comes from immunoSEQ multiplex PCR, and its TCRdb copy is limited to in-frame clones, with some not included. Of 15,000 to 20,000 clones in the sample, approximately 90% were seen once. Sequencing was carried out using peripheral blood. The origin of the receptors is a man between 60 and 75 years old with active COVID-19.

V is TRBV7-2 and J is TRBJ2-7; TRBD2 might be the D (5 bases). Trimming removed 5 bases at V and 2 bases at J, with 19 bases between. The length of the CDR3 is 16 residues. In germline, CDR1 is SGHTA, CDR2 FQGNSA. CDR3 in amino acids: CASSHDLASLPYEQYV. For the CDR3, the DNA is TGTGCCAGCAGCCACGATTTAGCGAGTCTACCCTACGAGCAGTACGTC.

V gene TRBV10-3 combines with J gene TRBJ1-2; D call uncertain. This CDR3 has 13 amino acids. Trimming took off 2 bases at V and 2 bases at J, with 6 bases between the two ends. Germline loops: CDR1 ENHRY, CDR2 SYGVKD. CDR3 amino acids: CAISEVPNYGYTF. The CDR3 DNA is TGTGCCATCAGTGAGGTCCCGAACTATGGCTACACCTTC.

The rearrangement joins TRBV19 to TRBJ2-3; 10 positions match TRBD2. The junction had 10 bases not matched to a gene; V was cut back by 3 bases and J by 13 bases. CDR1 and CDR2 from the germline V gene are LNHDA and SQIVND (reference sequence). This CDR3 spans 14 amino acids. CDR3: CASSMGIAGGREYF. In DNA, the CDR3 is TGTGCCAGTAGTATGGGGATAGCGGGGGGCCGGGAGTATTTT.

The genes are TRBV5-1 and TRBJ2-1, with TRBD1 identical over 7 bases. This CDR3 region has 14 residues. Germline assignment: CDR1 SGHRS and CDR2 YFSETQ. Unmatched junction bases numbered 7, after V lost 3 bases and J lost 7 bases. CDR3 sequence reads: CASSSDRVGNEQFF. As DNA, the CDR3 is TGCGCCAGCAGCTCCGACAGGGTAGGAAATGAGCAGTTCTTC.

This chain connects TRBV10-2 to TRBJ1-1; weak D call: TRBD1 (6 bases). The CDR3 sequence is 15 residues long. The germline V and J ends were trimmed by 0 bases and 8 bases, with 16 bases remaining between them. Per germline, CDR1 WSHSY and CDR2 SAAADI. CDR3 nucleotides: TGCGCCAGCAGTGAGTCCGCGGGGGGGCAGGGCGAAGCTTTCTTT. Translating gives CASSESAGGQGEAFF.

The chain couples TRBV28 to TRBJ1-1; no clear D. The CDR3 totals 12 residues. Germline V lookup: CDR1 MDHEN, CDR2 SYDVKM. Deletions cut 8 bases from V and 11 bases from J, with 18 bases between. DNA for the CDR3: TGTGCCAGCGCGCTCGCCAGGTCTGGTGCTTTCTTT. Translating it yields CASALARSGAFF.

This chain joins TRBV19 and TRBJ1-5, with a possible D match to TRBD1 (5 bases). CDR3 size: 16 residues. Germline CDR1 reads LNHDA; CDR2 reads SQIVND (reference sequence). Between the trimmed V and J ends, which lost 2 bases and 0 bases, there was a span of 11 bases. CDR3 nucleotides: TGTGCCAGTAGTATAATCGGGACTTATAGCAATCAGCCCCAGCATTTT. This sequence encodes CASSIIGTYSNQPQHF.

J is TRBJ1-2 and V is TRBV7-9; D remains unclear. Germline-derived CDR1 and CDR2 are SEHNR and FQNEAQ (reference sequence). The V gene lost 1 base and the J gene lost 6 bases, with 24 bases spanning the gap. The CDR3 sequence is 18 residues long. CDR3 in DNA: TGTGCCAGCAGCTTAGATAGAGTGTTTAGTACAGAGCTGCATGGCTACACCTTC. Translation: CASSLDRVFSTELHGYTF.

A single count supports this clone. The V and J genes are TRBV5-8 and TRBJ1-3, with D possibly matching TRBD1 (5 bases). Germline CDR1 SGHTS, CDR2 YDEGEE. Trimming shortened V by 1 base and J by 7 bases, and 9 bases separated the two germline ends. CDR3 size: 13 residues. The CDR3 coding sequence is TGTGCCAGCAGCTTGCGGGGGGGGAACACCATATATTTT. It yields the protein CASSLRGGNTIYF.

The V gene is TRBV9, the J gene TRBJ2-1; D gene unclear. The germline V gene encodes CDR1 SGDLS and CDR2 YYNGEE. V was shortened by 2 bases and J by 4 bases, with 7 bases between the two germline ends. The CDR3 runs 13 residues. The CDR3 sequence: CASSVGSYNEQFF. The CDR3 nucleotides read TGTGCCAGCAGCGTTGGCAGTTACAATGAGCAGTTCTTC. The full variable domain, its missing parts supplied by reference TRBV9 and TRBJ2-1, is DSGVTQTPKHLITATGQRVTLRCSPRSGDLSVYWYQQSLDQGLQFLIQYYNGEERAKGNILERFSAQQFPDLHSELNLSSLELGDSALYFCASSVGSYNEQFFGPGTRLTVL.

The chain is built from TRBV7-9 and TRBJ2-2; 10 bases fit TRBD1. After removal of 4 bases from V and 6 bases from J, the junction contained 8 bases not matched to a gene. Germline V CDR1 and CDR2: SEHNR, FQNEAQ (reference sequence). The CDR3 has 16 residues. The CDR3 nucleotides are TGTGCCAGCAGCTGGCGGGGCGGACAGGGGGCCGGGGAGCTGTTTTTT. This sequence encodes CASSWRGGQGAGELFF.

This rearrangement joins TRBV16 to TRBJ2-3, with D possibly TRBD2 on 6 matching bases. Germline assignment: CDR1 KGHSY and CDR2 FQNENV. V was shortened by 0 bases and J by 5 bases, with 21 bases between the two germline ends. The CDR3 totals 18 residues. The DNA of the CDR3 is TGTGCCAGCAGCCAATCCGGAGGGGATTGGGTTCTCCGAGATACGCAGTATTTT. The encoded protein is CASSQSGGDWVLRDTQYF. Variable domain in full (rest from reference TRBV16 and TRBJ2-3): GEEVAQTPKHLVRGEGQKAKLYCAPIKGHSYVFWYQQVLKNEFKFLISFQNENVFDETGMPKERFSAKCLPNSPCSLEIQATKLEDSAVYFCASSQSGGDWVLRDTQYFGPGTRLTVL.

The chain has TRBV13 and TRBJ2-3; 8 bases align to TRBD2. The CDR3 loop spans 16 amino acids. CDR1 is PRHDT and CDR2 is FYEKMQ in the germline V gene (reference sequence). The V and J ends lost 5 bases and 4 bases, in that order; junction bases with no gene match: 11. The CDR3 protein is CASSHQLGGGSDTQYF. CDR3 in DNA: TGTGCCAGCAGCCACCAACTCGGGGGGGGTTCAGATACGCAGTATTTT.

The chain uses TRBV5-6 and TRBJ1-2; no definite D call. The V gene lost 2 bases and the J gene lost 8 bases, with 16 bases spanning the gap. Germline CDR1 is SGHDT and CDR2 is YYEEEE. This CDR3 is built from 14 residues. In nucleotides, the CDR3 is TGTGCCAGCAGCTTACGGGGTGCCGATCGAGGCTACACCTTC. It translates to CASSLRGADRGYTF.

DNA for the CDR3: TGTGCCAGCAGCCTTCGGACGGGTAGCGGGGTGATGGCGGGAAACATTCAGTACTTC. Translated: CASSLRTGSGVMAGNIQYF. The chain is built from TRBV3-1 (or the pseudogene TRBV3-2) and TRBJ2-4, with 8 bases aligning to TRBD2. V gave up 4 bases and J gave up 6 bases; unmatched junction bases: 20. The CDR3 has 19 amino acids. Germline lookup yields CDR1 LGHDT and CDR2 YNNKEL (reference sequence).